This section outlines one T cell receptor beta chain sequence together with its context. Germline V gives CDR1 SGHAT, CDR2 FQNNGV. This CDR3 contains 14 residues. Trimming removed 2 bases from V and 7 bases from J, with 9 bases in between. The data were obtained in a study of blood T cell repertoires in COVID-19. Study-wide background: From T cells, B-cell-depleted T cells, or PBMCs came the material, which was cDNA or gDNA.

As processed by the authors: Reference gene primer amplification gave estimated nucleated cell counts. TCRdb's table, derived via immunoSEQ multiplex PCR, lists solely in-frame clones and lacks some. The D gene and trimming were derived from the DNA, and the V and J assignments and clone size from that table. This table holds about 140,000 clones, approximately 80% found once. The sequence derives from a human donor in a cohort sampled during active COVID-19. Material for sequencing was peripheral blood. J is TRBJ1-6 and V is TRBV11-2; D unclear. The CDR3 DNA sequence: TGTGCCAGCAGCTTACTACGGGGAAATTCACCCCTCCACTTT. Translation: CASSLLRGNSPLHF.